A single sample gave rise to the 27 T cell receptor beta chains below, sequenced in a study of beta chain features in type 1 diabetes. The authors reverse transcribed all of the isolated RNA, so sequencing captured expressed TCRB transcripts. TCRdb keeps only in-frame clones here, not all; method: immunoSEQ multiplex PCR. The sample includes 900,000 or so clones, 15% to 20% of them seen just once. The sequencing input was naive CD4+ T cells from blood. The receptor source for this set is a woman younger than 30 in good health.

This chain joins TRBV27 and TRBJ1-3; 12 positions agree with TRBD1. CDR1 and CDR2 from the germline V gene are MNHEY and SMNVEV (reference sequence). V lost 5 bases to trimming and J lost 0 bases; unmatched junction nucleotides: 5. This CDR3 comprises 17 residues. The CDR3 here is CASSAGQGAFSGNTIYF. The CDR3 nucleotides read TGTGCCAGCAGTGCGGGACAGGGGGCCTTCTCTGGAAACACCATATATTTT.

The V call is TRBV9, the J call TRBJ2-3; TRBD1 agrees at 8 bases. The CDR3 covers 14 residues. CDR1 is SGDLS, CDR2 YYNGEE, per germline. Trimming removed 4 bases from V and 7 bases from J; junction bases left unmatched: 8. For the CDR3, the DNA is TGTGCCAGCAGCCCGGGACAGGAGCTTTATACGCAGTATTTT. Translating gives CASSPGQELYTQYF.

The J gene is TRBJ2-1, the V gene TRBV5-1; 7 nucleotides agree with TRBD1. J was trimmed by 5 bases and V by 4 bases; bases with no gene match: 6. CDR3 length: 14 amino acids. Germline V gives CDR1 SGHRS, CDR2 YFSETQ. The CDR3 sequence: CASSISDRNNEQFF. In DNA, the CDR3 is TGCGCCAGCAGCATATCGGACAGGAACAATGAGCAGTTCTTC.

The V call is TRBV19, the J call TRBJ2-7; 11 bases agree with TRBD2. With 4 bases clipped from V and 2 bases from J, the junction kept 4 bases outside the gene matches. The length of the CDR3 is 15 residues. Germline V gene data show CDR1 as LNHDA and CDR2 as SQIVND (reference sequence). CDR3 in DNA: TGTGCCAGTAGTAGAGCGACTAGCGGGGCCTACGAGCAGTACTTC. It translates to CASSRATSGAYEQYF.

The chain joins TRBV19 to TRBJ1-4; TRBD1 matches 7 bases. The germline V gene encodes CDR1 LNHDA and CDR2 SQIVND (reference sequence). The CDR3 runs to 16 residues. V trimming: 4 bases; J trimming: 2 bases; junction bases outside the gene matches: 7. The chain's CDR3 is CASSTTGEKTNEKLFF. The CDR3 DNA reads as TGTGCCAGTAGTACAACAGGGGAGAAGACTAATGAAAAACTGTTTTTT.

With regard to this clone: This CDR3 is also generated by other DNA sequences in the sample. V usage is TRBV2 and J usage is TRBJ2-1, with TRBD2 matching over 8 bases. Germline CDR1 is SNHLY and CDR2 is FYNNEI. V lost 6 bases, J lost 1 base, and 5 bases stayed unmatched. CDR3 length: 15 residues. The CDR3 nucleotides are TGTGCCAGCAGCGAGGCTAGCGGGTCCTACAATGAGCAGTTCTTC. Its translation is CASSEASGSYNEQFF.

This clone has a handful of counts. This chain connects TRBV6-1 to TRBJ2-3; 11 nucleotides match TRBD2. The CDR3 is 14 amino acids. V dropped 10 bases and J dropped 0; count of bases not matched to a gene: 3. CDR1 is MNHNS, CDR2 SASEGT, per germline. In DNA, the CDR3 is TGTGCCACCGGGACTAGCGGAAGCACAGATACGCAGTATTTT. Translated, it gives CATGTSGSTDTQYF.

This clone was detected only a few times. The chain joins TRBV11-2 to TRBJ2-4, with 7 nucleotides matching TRBD2. Germline CDR1 SGHAT, CDR2 FQNNGV. The trim removed 0 bases at V and 9 bases at J, leaving 20 bases unmatched. This CDR3 region has 19 residues. This chain's CDR3 is CASSLDLMTSPGTWGIQYF. The CDR3 nucleotides are TGTGCCAGCAGCTTAGATCTTATGACTAGCCCGGGTACTTGGGGCATTCAGTACTTC.

This chain links TRBV18 with TRBJ2-5; D not certain. From germline, CDR1 is KGHSH and CDR2 LQKENI. V was clipped by 1 base and J by 5 bases, with 8 bases between them. The CDR3 spans 13 residues. CDR3 loop: CASSPRGWETQYF. The DNA for the CDR3 is TGTGCCAGCTCACCACGGGGATGGGAGACCCAGTACTTC.

In the case of this clone: Its ends do not fully match the called genes, so a read error is possible. This chain connects TRBV5-1 to TRBJ2-1; unclear D gene. The CDR3 runs 11 residues. The V gene's germline CDR1 is SGHRS and CDR2 YFSETQ. CDR3 protein: CASSSFNEQFF. CDR3 bases: TGCGCCAGCAGCTCCTTCAATGAGCAGTTCTTC.

This clone was seen a few times. The gene calls are TRBV7-2 and TRBJ1-2, with 8 bases identical to TRBD1. Trimming removed 4 bases from V and 5 bases from J; junction bases left unmatched: 6. The CDR3 spans 14 residues. Germline assignment: CDR1 SGHTA and CDR2 FQGNSA. The CDR3 sequence: CASSSQGAGYGYTF. The CDR3 bases are TGTGCCAGCAGCTCCCAGGGGGCTGGTTATGGCTACACCTTC.

To note about this clone: Different DNA sequences within this sample yield the same CDR3. The J gene is TRBJ1-2, the V gene TRBV10-3, with D possibly being TRBD1 (5 bases). The V gene's germline CDR1 is ENHRY and CDR2 SYGVKD. The V end lost 0 bases, the J end lost 6 bases, and 14 bases lay between the germline ends. The CDR3 is 15 amino acids. CDR3: CAISESWQGVDGYTF. In DNA, the CDR3 is TGTGCCATCAGTGAGTCATGGCAGGGAGTCGATGGCTACACCTTC.

The rearrangement uses TRBV5-1 and TRBJ1-6, with TRBD1 identical over 7 bases. The CDR3 consists of 15 residues. Germline V gene sequence: CDR1 SGHRS, CDR2 YFSETQ. V lost 5 bases and J lost 7; bases outside the gene matches: 9. Here the CDR3 DNA reads TGCGCCAGCAGTCTCTCGGGACAGATGAATTCACCCCTCCACTTT. Translated: CASSLSGQMNSPLHF.

This sequence joins TRBV6-4 and TRBJ2-6; D could derive from TRBD1 or TRBD2 (5 bases each). The germline gives CDR1 MRHNA, CDR2 SNTAGT. The CDR3 spans 15 residues. The ends were cut back, 8 bases at V and 0 bases at J, with 11 bases in the middle. The CDR3 DNA reads as TGTGCCAGCTCTCCGGGGACCTCTGGGGCCAACGTCCTGACTTTC. As protein: CASSPGTSGANVLTF.

Only a few counts were recorded for this clone. The rearrangement links TRBV9 to TRBJ2-1, with D unclear. V was cut by 0 bases and J by 1 base, with 11 bases left in between. The CDR3 has 16 amino acids. Looked up from germline, CDR1 is SGDLS and CDR2 is YYNGEE. Here the CDR3 DNA reads TGTGCCAGCAGCGTAGACGGGTCCCATTCCTACAATGAGCAGTTCTTC. Amino acid sequence: CASSVDGSHSYNEQFF.

The V gene is TRBV4-2, the J gene TRBJ2-3; 8 positions match TRBD1. Germline values: CDR1 LGHNA, CDR2 YNFKEQ. V shed 5 bases and J 4 bases; nucleotides not matched to a gene: 8. The CDR3 covers 15 residues. CDR3 amino acids: CASSFSRTGSDTQYF. DNA for the CDR3: TGTGCCAGCAGCTTCTCCCGGACAGGGTCAGATACGCAGTATTTT.

The V gene is TRBV2, the J gene TRBJ2-3; D could derive from TRBD1 or TRBD2 (5 bases each). CDR3 size: 15 residues. Trimming stripped 8 bases from V and 1 base from J, with 16 bases between. In germline, CDR1 is SNHLY, CDR2 FYNNEI. CDR3 DNA sequence: TGTGCCAGCCTCGGGTGGGGGTCCGGCACAGATACGCAGTATTTT. It encodes CASLGWGSGTDTQYF.

This clone has only a few counts. The chain links TRBV7-2 to TRBJ2-7; no firm D call. Trimming left V 5 bases short and J 4 bases short, with 18 bases between. The germline gives CDR1 SGHTA, CDR2 FQGNSA. The CDR3 has 15 amino acids. CDR3 amino acids: CASSLTLTLGYEQYF. CDR3 nucleotides: TGTGCCAGCAGCCTAACCTTGACCCTGGGGTACGAGCAGTACTTC. Supplemented by reference TRBV7-2 and TRBJ2-7, the full variable domain reads GAGVSQSPSNKVTEKGKDVELRCDPISGHTALYWYRQSLGQGLEFLIYFQGNSAPDKSGLPSDRFSAERTGGSVSTLTIQRTQQEDSAVYLCASSLTLTLGYEQYFGPGTRLTVT.

The chain carries TRBV2 and TRBJ2-1, with no clear D. This CDR3 comprises 13 residues. Between the trimmed V and J ends, which lost 1 base and 6 bases, there was a span of 7 bases. Germline assignment: CDR1 SNHLY and CDR2 FYNNEI. CDR3 loop: CASSEDVTNEQFF. The CDR3 nucleotides read TGTGCCAGCAGTGAAGACGTGACCAATGAGCAGTTCTTC.

This clone occurred a few times. This chain connects TRBV6-5 to TRBJ2-7; D is ambiguous. CDR1 MNHEY and CDR2 SVGAGI come from the germline V gene. V lost 0 bases to trimming and J lost 4 bases, with 7 bases between them. This CDR3 spans 13 amino acids. CDR3 sequence (DNA): TGTGCCAGCAGTTACTCGAAGTTTTACGAGCAGTACTTC. Amino acids: CASSYSKFYEQYF.

This chain links TRBV15 with TRBJ1-4; D unclear. The CDR3 is made up of 14 amino acids. Germline values: CDR1 LNHNV, CDR2 YYDKDF (reference sequence). Trimming left V 0 bases short and J 7 bases short, with 9 bases between. The CDR3 DNA sequence: TGTGCCACCAGCAGAGATAGTGCGGTTGAAAAACTGTTTTTT. Protein: CATSRDSAVEKLFF. Combining the CDR3 with reference TRBV15 and TRBJ1-4 gives the whole variable domain DAMVIQNPRYQVTQFGKPVTLSCSQTLNHNVMYWYQQKSSQAPKLLFHYYDKDFNNEADTPDNFQSRRPNTSFCFLDIRSPGLGDTAMYLCATSRDSAVEKLFFGSGTQLSVL.

V usage is TRBV25-1 and J usage is TRBJ1-1; 8 bases line up with TRBD1. CDR3 length equals 13 residues. Unmatched junction bases numbered 4, after V lost 9 bases and J lost 1 base. CDR1 is MGHDK and CDR2 is SYGVNS in the germline V gene. CDR3 amino acids: CARGTGGNTEAFF. The CDR3 region has the DNA TGTGCCAGGGGGACAGGAGGGAACACTGAAGCTTTCTTT. Supplemented by reference TRBV25-1 and TRBJ1-1, the full variable domain reads EADIYQTPRYLVIGTGKKITLECSQTMGHDKMYWYQQDPGMELHLIHYSYGVNSTEKGDLSSESTVSRIRTEHFPLTLESARPSHTSQYLCARGTGGNTEAFFGQGTRLTVV.

Worth noting for this clone: Different DNA sequences within this sample yield the same CDR3. The chain employs TRBV9 and TRBJ1-1; no clear D. CDR1 is SGDLS, CDR2 YYNGEE, per germline. This CDR3 contains 13 residues. The germline V and J ends were trimmed by 0 bases and 5 bases, with 8 bases remaining between them. The CDR3 region is CASSVGPGTEAFF. CDR3 coding DNA: TGTGCCAGCAGCGTAGGGCCGGGGACTGAAGCTTTCTTT.

This sequence joins TRBV5-1 and TRBJ2-1, with 8 positions matching TRBD1. This CDR3 region has 17 residues. Germline CDR1 SGHRS, CDR2 YFSETQ. V shed 1 base, J shed 7 bases, and the junction held 13 bases outside the gene matches. The CDR3 is CASSLFEWDRKVNEQFF. DNA of the CDR3: TGCGCCAGCAGCTTGTTCGAGTGGGACAGGAAGGTTAATGAGCAGTTCTTC.

The chain recombines TRBV27 with TRBJ2-1, with TRBD2 identical over 14 bases. CDR1 and CDR2 from the germline V gene are MNHEY and SMNVEV (reference sequence). The CDR3 loop spans 17 amino acids. J gave up 6 bases and V 5 bases, and 9 bases lay outside the gene matches. CDR3 region: CASSARRLAGGGNEQFF. CDR3 nucleotide sequence: TGTGCCAGCAGTGCCAGAAGACTAGCGGGAGGGGGCAATGAGCAGTTCTTC.

This clone occurred a few times. The CDR3 DNA sequence: TGCGCCAGCAGCCAAGCCCTGGGAGGAACTGAAGCTTTCTTT. It is translated as CASSQALGGTEAFF. The chain recombines TRBV4-3 with TRBJ1-1; D is undetermined. V dropped 1 base and J dropped 5 bases, with 11 bases sitting between them. The germline V gene has CDR1 LGHNA and CDR2 YSLEER. This CDR3 is 14 amino acids long.

This clone was picked up a small number of times. This sequence joins TRBV6-6 and TRBJ2-3; D is possibly TRBD2 (6 bases). Trimming shortened V by 7 bases and J by 2 bases, and 10 bases separated the two germline ends. The CDR3 extends over 13 amino acids. Germline values: CDR1 MNHNY, CDR2 SVGAGI (reference sequence). This chain's CDR3 is CASILASTDTQYF. For the CDR3, the DNA is TGTGCCAGCATACTAGCCTCCACAGATACGCAGTATTTT.